The text below deals with one T cell receptor beta chain. Germline CDR1 and CDR2: SEHNR and FQNEAQ (reference sequence). The CDR3 length is 14 residues. V dropped 2 bases and J dropped 8 bases, with 15 bases sitting between them. Assay: immunoSEQ multiplex PCR; the TCRdb copy retains only in-frame clones and omits some. The data show 300,000 or so clones, around 66% seen once. This record comes from a study of cytotoxic CD8 clonotypes in ibrutinib-treated CLL. The wider study: Recorded responses included around 24 partial and 2 complete; following median roughly 74 months, approximately 14 stayed remitted and around 12 progressed.

Sequences were derived from PBMCs, sampled after 36 months of ibrutinib treatment. The clonotype originates from a human donor with chronic lymphocytic leukemia. The rearrangement uses TRBV7-9 and TRBJ1-2; D is ambiguous. The CDR3 sequence: CASSLMDSEEGYTF. CDR3 DNA sequence: TGTGCCAGCAGCTTAATGGACTCCGAAGAGGGCTACACCTTC. Looking up the rest from reference TRBV7-9 and TRBJ1-2 gives the full variable domain: DTGVSQNPRHKITKRGQNVTFRCDPISEHNRLYWYRQTLGQGPEFLTYFQNEAQLEKSRLLSDRFSAERPKGSFSTLEIQRTEQGDSAMYLCASSLMDSEEGYTFGSGTRLTVV.